This T cell receptor beta chain was identified in a study of blood T cell repertoires in COVID-19. The repertoire was sequenced with immunoSEQ multiplex PCR; TCRdb's copy has only in-frame clones and lacks some. The sample gives around 150,000 clones, roughly 85% of which show up once; roughly 7.8% is in the top ten. The CDR3 sequence is 15 residues long. The V gene end was trimmed by 4 bases and the J gene end by 4 bases; junction bases not matched to a gene: 4. Germline CDR1 and CDR2: SGHTA and FQGTGA. The TCR comes from a man in his sixties with acute or convalescent COVID-19. The sample was peripheral blood. The chain links TRBV7-3 to TRBJ2-2; TRBD1 matches 9 bases. CDR3 sequence reads: CASSSGTGSTGELFF. The CDR3 coding sequence is TGTGCCAGCAGCTCCGGGACAGGGAGCACCGGGGAGCTGTTTTTT.